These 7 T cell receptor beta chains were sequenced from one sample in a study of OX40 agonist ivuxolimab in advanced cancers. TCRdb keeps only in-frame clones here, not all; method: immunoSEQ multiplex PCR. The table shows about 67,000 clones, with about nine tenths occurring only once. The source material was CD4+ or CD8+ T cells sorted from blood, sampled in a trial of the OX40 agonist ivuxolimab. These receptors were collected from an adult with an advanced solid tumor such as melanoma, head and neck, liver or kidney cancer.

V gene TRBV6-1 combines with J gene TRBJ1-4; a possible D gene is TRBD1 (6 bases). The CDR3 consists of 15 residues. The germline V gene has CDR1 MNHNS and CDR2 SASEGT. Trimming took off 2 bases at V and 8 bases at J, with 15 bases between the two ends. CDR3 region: CASSELGGAGEKLFF. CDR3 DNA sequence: TGTGCCAGCAGTGAATTGGGGGGGGCTGGGGAAAAACTGTTTTTT.

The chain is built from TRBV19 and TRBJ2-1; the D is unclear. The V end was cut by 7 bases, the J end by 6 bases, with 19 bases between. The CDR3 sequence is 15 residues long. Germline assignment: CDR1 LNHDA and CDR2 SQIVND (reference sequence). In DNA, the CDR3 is TGTGCCAGTACTGACCCCGGGTCCCCTCGCAATGAGCAGTTCTTC. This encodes CASTDPGSPRNEQFF.

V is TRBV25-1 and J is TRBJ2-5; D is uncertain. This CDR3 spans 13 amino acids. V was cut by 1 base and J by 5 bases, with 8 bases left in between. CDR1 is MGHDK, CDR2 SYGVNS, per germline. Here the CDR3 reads CASSESGRETQYF. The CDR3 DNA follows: TGTGCCAGCAGTGAATCTGGGCGGGAGACCCAGTACTTC.

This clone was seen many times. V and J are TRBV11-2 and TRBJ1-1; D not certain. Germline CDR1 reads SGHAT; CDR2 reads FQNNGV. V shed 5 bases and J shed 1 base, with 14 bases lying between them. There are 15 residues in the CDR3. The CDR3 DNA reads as TGTGCCAGCAGCAAACGAAGCGGGTCGAACACTGAAGCTTTCTTT. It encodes CASSKRSGSNTEAFF.

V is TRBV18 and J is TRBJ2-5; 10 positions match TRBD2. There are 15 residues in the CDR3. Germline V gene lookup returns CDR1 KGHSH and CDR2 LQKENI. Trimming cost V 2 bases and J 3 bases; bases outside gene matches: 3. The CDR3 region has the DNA TGTGCCAGCTCACCATCGCTAGCGGGGGAAGAGACCCAGTACTTC. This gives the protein CASSPSLAGEETQYF.

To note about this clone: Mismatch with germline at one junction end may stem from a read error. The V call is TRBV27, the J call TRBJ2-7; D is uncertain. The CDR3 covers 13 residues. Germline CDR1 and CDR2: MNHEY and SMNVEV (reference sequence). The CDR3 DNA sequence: TGTGCCAGCAGATTATCGAGACCCTACGAGCAGTACTTC. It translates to CASRLSRPYEQYF.

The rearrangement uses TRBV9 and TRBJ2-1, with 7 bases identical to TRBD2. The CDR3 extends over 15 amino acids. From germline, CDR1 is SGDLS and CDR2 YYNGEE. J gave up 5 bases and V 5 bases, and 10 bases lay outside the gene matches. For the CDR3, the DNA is TGTGCCAGCAGTGGAACGGGACTATCAAACAATGAGCAGTTCTTC. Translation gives CASSGTGLSNNEQFF. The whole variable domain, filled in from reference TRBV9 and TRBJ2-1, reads DSGVTQTPKHLITATGQRVTLRCSPRSGDLSVYWYQQSLDQGLQFLIQYYNGEERAKGNILERFSAQQFPDLHSELNLSSLELGDSALYFCASSGTGLSNNEQFFGPGTRLTVL.